Shown below are 30 T cell receptor beta chains from a single sample sequenced in a study of human CD8 memory T cell subsets. Libraries of TCR beta chains were produced by 5' RACE (UMI-labeled). With the 5' RACE reads reprocessed, TCRdb shows one record per CDR3 protein and no DNA. The data include around 20,000 distinct CDR3 sequences; the top ten clones carry approximately 5%. The sequenced sample was CD8+ T cells from PBMCs. These receptors originate from a human donor in good health.

The rearrangement links TRBV27 to TRBJ2-7; TCRdb proposes TRBD1, but this gene call is untestable without DNA. The CDR3 is made up of 13 amino acids. Germline V gene lookup returns CDR1 MNHEY and CDR2 SMNVEV (reference sequence). CDR3 region: CASRYEGAREQYF.

The genes are TRBV7-9 and TRBJ2-5. The CDR3 extends over 14 amino acids. Looked up from germline, CDR1 is SEHNR and CDR2 is FQNEAQ (reference sequence). The CDR3: CASSPWSNPETQYF.

The CDR3 sequence is CASSQVGAPSDEQFF. The rearrangement joins TRBV7-3 to TRBJ2-1; the D call of TRBD2 rests on TCRdb alone, since no DNA is present to check it. CDR1 and CDR2 from the germline V gene are SGHTA and FQGTGA. The CDR3 is 15 residues long.

This clonotype registers medium-sized by frequency. The CDR3 loop is CASSLSGKSNQPQHF. V usage is TRBV7-8 and J usage is TRBJ1-5. This CDR3 spans 15 amino acids. The germline CDR1 and CDR2 sequences are SGHVS and FQNEAQ.

This chain joins TRBV14 and TRBJ2-7; the D call of TRBD2 rests on TCRdb alone, since no DNA is present to check it. Looked up from germline, CDR1 is SGHDN and CDR2 is FVKESK. This CDR3 has 13 amino acids. CDR3 amino acids: CASSLSGSNEQYF. Filled out from reference TRBV14 and TRBJ2-7, the complete variable domain reads EAGVTQFPSHSVIEKGQTVTLRCDPISGHDNLYWYRRVMGKEIKFLLHFVKESKQDESGMPNNRFLAERTGGTYSTLKVQPAELEDSGVYFCASSLSGSNEQYFGPGTRLTVT.

The CDR3 sequence is CASRPASGRSYNEQFF. This chain uses TRBV7-9 with TRBJ2-1; the TRBD2 assignment by TCRdb is unverifiable without DNA. CDR1 is SEHNR, CDR2 FQNEAQ, per germline (reference sequence). This CDR3 is built from 16 residues.

This chain's CDR3 is CASSLGGGSGQGYEQYF. The J gene is TRBJ2-7, the V gene TRBV27; TCRdb picks TRBD1, but there is no DNA to check that call. This CDR3 is built from 17 residues. Germline CDR1 is MNHEY and CDR2 is SMNVEV (reference sequence).

The chain carries TRBV29-1 and TRBJ1-3; there is no DNA to check the TCRdb D call of TRBD1. Germline CDR1 is SQVTM and CDR2 is ANQGSEA. The CDR3 length is 14 residues. CDR3 region: CSVEDHGQGNTIYF.

The chain employs TRBV20-1 and TRBJ1-5. This CDR3 has 12 residues. Looked up from germline, CDR1 is DFQATT and CDR2 is SNEGSKA (reference sequence). This CDR3 is CSARGMDQPQHF.

Considering frequency, this clonotype is medium-sized (0.01 to 0.1%). The rearrangement joins TRBV29-1 to TRBJ2-1; TCRdb reports TRBD1, a call that lacks DNA to check it against. Germline CDR1 and CDR2: SQVTM and ANQGSEA. This CDR3 is built from 13 residues. The CDR3 is CSVEEYGNNEQFF.

The chain joins TRBV11-2 to TRBJ2-2; as DNA is missing, the TRBD1 call by TCRdb cannot be tested. This CDR3 region has 15 residues. The germline V gene has CDR1 SGHAT and CDR2 FQNNGV. CDR3: CASSGWDRNTGELFF.

The rearrangement uses TRBV15 and TRBJ2-4; TCRdb selects TRBD2, and the lack of DNA leaves this call unchecked. Germline assignment: CDR1 LNHNV and CDR2 YYDKDF (reference sequence). This CDR3 has 21 amino acids. The CDR3 sequence is CATAEGFGTSGRVGPKNIQYF.

J is TRBJ2-1 and V is TRBV6-2 or TRBV6-3; the D gene TCRdb calls, TRBD2, cannot be checked with no DNA. CDR1 and CDR2 (germline): MNHEY, SVGEGT. The CDR3 has 15 amino acids. The CDR3 here is CASSSGRAVWNEQFF.

This CDR3 reads CASASGRADGEQFF. This rearrangement joins TRBV10-2 to TRBJ2-1; TCRdb outputs TRBD2, but without DNA this stays unchecked. Germline CDR1 WSHSY, CDR2 SAAADI. This CDR3 has 14 residues.

The J gene is TRBJ1-4, the V gene TRBV12-3 or TRBV12-4. This CDR3 has 13 residues. The CDR3 loop is CASTTAANEKLFF.

The chain uses TRBV13 and TRBJ2-1; TCRdb names TRBD2, which stays unverified in the absence of DNA. The CDR3 extends over 14 amino acids. Germline CDR1 reads PRHDT; CDR2 reads FYEKMQ (reference sequence). The CDR3 loop reads CASSGSSSYNEQFF.

J is TRBJ2-4 and V is TRBV11-2; TCRdb outputs TRBD2, but without DNA this stays unchecked. Germline V gene lookup returns CDR1 SGHAT and CDR2 FQNNGV. This CDR3 spans 16 amino acids. The CDR3 here is CASSLGAGGPVNIQYF.

The rearrangement joins TRBV4-2 to TRBJ1-1; with no DNA, the TCRdb D assignment of TRBD1 cannot be verified. Germline V CDR1 and CDR2: LGHNA, YNFKEQ. There are 17 residues in the CDR3. CDR3 sequence reads: CASSQPPGQIMNTEAFF.

This clonotype ranks as medium-sized (0.01 to 0.1%) in terms of frequency. V and J are TRBV11-2 and TRBJ2-5. The CDR3 length is 13 residues. Germline V gene data show CDR1 as SGHAT and CDR2 as FQNNGV. The CDR3 loop is CASSLVVGETQYF.

The rearrangement uses TRBV28 and TRBJ1-6. CDR1 MDHEN and CDR2 SYDVKM come from the germline V gene. The CDR3 totals 13 residues. The CDR3 protein is CASSLTANSPLHF.

The rearrangement uses TRBV11-2 and TRBJ2-7; the TRBD1 assignment by TCRdb is unverifiable without DNA. The CDR3 contains 15 residues. Per the germline V gene, CDR1 is SGHAT and CDR2 is FQNNGV. Here the CDR3 reads CASSLGQGATYEQYF.

CDR3 sequence reads: CAWSPNAEAFF. The chain links TRBV30 to TRBJ1-1. From germline, CDR1 is GTSNPN and CDR2 SVGIG (reference sequence). CDR3 length: 11 amino acids.

The genes are TRBV20-1 and TRBJ1-5. Looked up from germline, CDR1 is DFQATT and CDR2 is SNEGSKA (reference sequence). This CDR3 region has 15 residues. CDR3 loop: CSAREMSNSNQPQHF.

The chain recombines TRBV19 with TRBJ2-1. The CDR3 is 15 residues long. In germline, CDR1 is LNHDA, CDR2 SQIVND (reference sequence). The CDR3: CASSHSGGSYNEQFF.

The chain uses TRBV4-3 and TRBJ1-4. The CDR3 sequence is 16 residues long. CDR1 and CDR2 from the germline V gene are LGHNA and YSLEER. The CDR3 loop is CASSQDGWTTNEKLFF.

This chain's CDR3 is CAWRQMNTEAFF. The rearrangement joins TRBV30 to TRBJ1-1. Germline V gene data show CDR1 as GTSNPN and CDR2 as SVGIG (reference sequence). The CDR3 is 12 amino acids.

The V gene is TRBV12-3 or TRBV12-4, the J gene TRBJ2-3; no DNA is available, so the TRBD2 call from TCRdb remains unchecked. The CDR3 has 15 residues. CDR3 sequence reads: CASSAGLAVSDTQYF.

The chain links TRBV20-1 to TRBJ1-2; the D gene TCRdb calls, TRBD1, cannot be checked with no DNA. Germline CDR1 and CDR2: DFQATT and SNEGSKA (reference sequence). CDR3 length: 13 amino acids. This CDR3 reads CSARDRNNYGYTF.

This chain links TRBV11-2 with TRBJ2-2; the TCRdb D gene call, TRBD1, has no DNA to confirm it. The germline V gene encodes CDR1 SGHAT and CDR2 FQNNGV. This CDR3 contains 18 residues. CDR3 sequence: CASSYLPSGRSNTGELFF. The full variable domain, in which reference TRBV11-2 and TRBJ2-2 provide the parts outside the CDR3, is EAGVAQSPRYKIIEKRQSVAFWCNPISGHATLYWYQQILGQGPKLLIQFQNNGVVDDSQLPKDRFSAERLKGVDSTLKIQPAKLEDSAVYLCASSYLPSGRSNTGELFFGEGSRLTVL.

The chain uses TRBV4-1 and TRBJ1-5. Germline V CDR1 and CDR2: MGHRA, YSYEKL. This CDR3 has 13 residues. CDR3 sequence reads: CASSLDRNQPQHF.